The following is a TCR beta chain sequence with its context. Its specificity is not known. The sample originates from a study of OX40 agonist ivuxolimab in advanced cancers. Study in general: Intravenous ivuxolimab was administered to patients every 2 weeks at 0.01 to 10 mg/kg. Two cutaneous melanoma patients and one hepatocellular carcinoma patient, three in all, had partial responses. Those enrolled were roughly 80% male, with a mean age of around 60 years and ages from 23 to 79. Whole-study results and caveats: Patients who responded partially at 0.1-3.0 mg/kg showed clonal expansion ranking among the lowest.

CDR3 length: 19 amino acids. With 6 bases clipped from V and 3 bases from J, the junction kept 19 bases outside the gene matches. Germline V gene lookup returns CDR1 SQVTM and CDR2 ANQGSEA. Repertoires were generated with immunoSEQ multiplex PCR, while TCRdb's copy carries only in-frame clones and drops some. The repertoire holds nearly 50,000 clones, with roughly three quarters as singletons. The chain employs TRBV29-1 and TRBJ2-3; 12 bases match TRBD1. The sample was CD4+ or CD8+ T cells sorted from blood, taken in a trial of the OX40 agonist ivuxolimab. This TCR was recovered from an adult with an advanced solid tumor such as melanoma, head and neck, liver or kidney cancer. The CDR3 protein is CSVYRDRGREWDRTDTQYF. CDR3 sequence (DNA): TGCAGCGTCTACCGGGACAGGGGGCGCGAGTGGGACCGGACAGATACGCAGTATTTT.